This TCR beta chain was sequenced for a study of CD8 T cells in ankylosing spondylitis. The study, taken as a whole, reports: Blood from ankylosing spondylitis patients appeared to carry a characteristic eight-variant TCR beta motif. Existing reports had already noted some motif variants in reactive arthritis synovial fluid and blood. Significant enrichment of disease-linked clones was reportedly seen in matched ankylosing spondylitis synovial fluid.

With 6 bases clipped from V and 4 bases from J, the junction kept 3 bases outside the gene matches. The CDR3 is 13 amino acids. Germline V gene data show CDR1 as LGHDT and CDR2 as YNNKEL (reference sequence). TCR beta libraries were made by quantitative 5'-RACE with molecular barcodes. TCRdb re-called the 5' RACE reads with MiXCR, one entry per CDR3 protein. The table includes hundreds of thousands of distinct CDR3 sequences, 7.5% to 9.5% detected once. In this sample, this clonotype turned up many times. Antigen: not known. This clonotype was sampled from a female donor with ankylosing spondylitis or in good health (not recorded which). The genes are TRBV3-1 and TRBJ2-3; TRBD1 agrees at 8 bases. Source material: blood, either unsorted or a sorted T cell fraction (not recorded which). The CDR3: CASRQGAADTQYF. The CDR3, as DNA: TGTGCCAGCAGGCAGGGGGCCGCAGATACGCAGTATTTT.